Listed below are T cell receptor beta chains from one sample, sequenced in a study of T cell repertoires in ileal Crohn's disease. Sequencing used immunoSEQ multiplex PCR; TCRdb keeps in-frame clones, though not all of them. This table holds 15,000 to 20,000 clones, around 66% found once. The sequencing input was ileal tissue. The receptors derive from an adult with Crohn's disease. Both conserved end residues are part of each CDR3. A D gene is named only where the DNA matches it firmly.

d_gene,v_gene,j_gene,CDR3aa
TRBD1,TRBV7-8,TRBJ1-5,CASSRQGFQPQHF
-,TRBV9,TRBJ1-4,CASSVVSGGAWEKLFF
-,TRBV6-1,TRBJ2-3,CASSEAAGSTDTQYF
-,TRBV1,TRBJ2-2,CTSSQDRGTNTGELFF
TRBD1,TRBV5-4,TRBJ1-4,CASSSTGTNEKLFF
-,TRBV30,TRBJ2-3,CAWNRDTSTDTQYF
-,TRBV5-1,TRBJ1-1,CASSLDWGNTEAFF
TRBD1,TRBV10-1,TRBJ1-4,CARLFRGRGISDEKLFF
TRBD2,TRBV29-1,TRBJ2-7,CSVEGTSGGAYEQYF
TRBD2,TRBV25-1,TRBJ2-2,CASSVTSGREGTGELFF
TRBD1,TRBV18,TRBJ1-4,CASSPPGTGGNEKLFF
-,TRBV6-1,TRBJ2-3,CASKRVPTDTQYF
TRBD1,TRBV5-5,TRBJ2-5,CASSHPGQQETQYF
-,TRBV2,TRBJ1-2,CASSEFSGSFSGYTF
TRBD1,TRBV18,TRBJ1-2,CASSPGQGANYGYTF
TRBD2,TRBV5-4,TRBJ2-1,CASRPGTSGRGDEQFF
TRBD1,TRBV18,TRBJ2-5,CASSPEVVAGTGFVETQYF
-,TRBV9,TRBJ2-1,CASSVGGPDNEQFF
-,TRBV19,TRBJ1-5,CASSIEGGGRQPQHF
-,TRBV10-3,TRBJ2-7,CAISQGSYEQYF
TRBD2,TRBV5-4,TRBJ2-7,CASSRTSGSSYEQYF
TRBD1,TRBV6-6,TRBJ1-6,CASSRERTGGGSPLHF
-,TRBV27,TRBJ2-3,CASSLYLWQGVGDTQYF
TRBD2,TRBV9,TRBJ2-1,CASSVGSGGGTYNEQFF
-,TRBV6-1,TRBJ2-7,CASSELDGNSYEQYF
-,TRBV30,TRBJ1-2,CAWRGGVPRF
-,TRBV6-5,TRBJ2-7,CASSYDYLSSYEQYF
-,TRBV5-1,TRBJ1-1,CASSLQAGNTEAFF
TRBD2,TRBV6-4,TRBJ2-3,CASSAISGGTDTQYF
-,TRBV6-6,TRBJ2-1,CAGGVTDEQFF
TRBD2,TRBV11-3,TRBJ2-7,CASSSDGVAGGGEQYF
TRBD2,TRBV20-1,TRBJ2-5,CSAAGRGTQYF
-,TRBV11-2,TRBJ2-2,CASSRSGYHTGELFF
TRBD2,TRBV6-1,TRBJ2-3,CASSEVGLGYTDTQYF
TRBD1,TRBV7-2,TRBJ2-5,CASSPGTAIQETQYF
-,TRBV29-1,TRBJ1-5,CSVKAGAGQPQHF
TRBD1,TRBV6-5,TRBJ1-2,CASSSYGTATNYGYTF
-,TRBV4-1,TRBJ1-2,CASSQDSQGGGYTF
TRBD2,TRBV7-9,TRBJ2-4,CASSGGLAGRRDIQYF
-,TRBV28,TRBJ2-2,CASSPPPWSQEFANTGELFF
-,TRBV5-4,TRBJ1-2,CASSLFGVLNYGYTF
-,TRBV19,TRBJ1-5,CASSAGRKGNQPQHF
-,TRBV4-1,TRBJ1-4,CASSRGGGGGTNEKLFF
TRBD2,TRBV9,TRBJ2-1,CASSVEGLAGYNEQFF
-,TRBV6-1,TRBJ1-6,CASSEVALGGSPLHF
TRBD1,TRBV2,TRBJ2-7,CASSQGQGEQYF
-,TRBV10-3,TRBJ2-7,CAIRHRTESYEQYF
-,TRBV11-2,TRBJ2-7,CASSQEALGGPSYEQYF
-,TRBV5-1,TRBJ1-1,CASSLEGENTEAFF
-,TRBV9,TRBJ2-1,CASSTRQAEQFF
-,TRBV5-1,TRBJ1-6,CASSLGWGEPLHF
TRBD2,TRBV2,TRBJ2-3,CASSVSGGTDTQYF
-,TRBV7-9,TRBJ2-3,CASTPGLGTDTQYF